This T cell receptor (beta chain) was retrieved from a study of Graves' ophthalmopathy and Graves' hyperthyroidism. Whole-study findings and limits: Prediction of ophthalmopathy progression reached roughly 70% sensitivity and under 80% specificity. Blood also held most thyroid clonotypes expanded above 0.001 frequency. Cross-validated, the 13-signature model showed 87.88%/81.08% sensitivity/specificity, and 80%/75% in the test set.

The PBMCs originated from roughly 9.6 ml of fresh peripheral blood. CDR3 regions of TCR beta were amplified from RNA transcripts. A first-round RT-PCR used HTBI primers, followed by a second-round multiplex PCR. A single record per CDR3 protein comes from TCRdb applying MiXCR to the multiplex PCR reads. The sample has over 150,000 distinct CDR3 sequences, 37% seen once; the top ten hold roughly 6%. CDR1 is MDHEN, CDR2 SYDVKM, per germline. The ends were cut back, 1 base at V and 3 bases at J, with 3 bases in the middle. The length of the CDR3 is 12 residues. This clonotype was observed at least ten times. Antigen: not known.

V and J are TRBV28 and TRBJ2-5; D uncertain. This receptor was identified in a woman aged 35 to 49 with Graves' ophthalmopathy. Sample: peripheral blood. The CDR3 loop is CASSLYEETQYF. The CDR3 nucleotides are TGTGCCAGCAGTTTATATGAAGAGACCCAGTACTTC.